The 29 T cell receptor beta chains below come from one sample, sequenced in a study of post-analysis software for immune sequencing data. Study results and limitations: When patients were compared with controls, about five TRBV segments were more frequent, TRBV5-6, TRBV5-1 and TRBV20-1 among them.

Unique molecular identifiers featured in each of the TCR beta cDNA libraries. One entry per CDR3 protein, called by TCRdb with MiXCR from the PCR reads. The sample holds about 460,000 distinct CDR3 sequences, roughly 46% seen once. Their antigens are not known. Sequences were obtained from blood. The receptors originated from a girl aged 10-17 years with multiple sclerosis.

This clonotype was counted a few times. This chain connects TRBV20-1 to TRBJ2-7; 8 positions match TRBD2. There are 13 residues in the CDR3. The germline CDR1 and CDR2 sequences are DFQATT and SNEGSKA (reference sequence). Trimming took 6 bases from V and 2 from J; bases not matched to a gene: 6. CDR3 DNA sequence: TGCAGTGCCGGATCGGGACTAGCCTACGAGCAGTACTTC. It encodes CSAGSGLAYEQYF.

For this clonotype: This is likely a read error, given that the CDR3 carries no conserved phenylalanine or tryptophan at its end. J is TRBJ2-1 and V is TRBV12-3 or TRBV12-4; 8 positions agree with TRBD2. The CDR3 spans 14 residues. CDR3 sequence (DNA): TGTGCCAGCAGTGTAGCGGGATCGGTAAATGAGCAGTTCGTC. Residues: CASSVAGSVNEQFV.

The chain is built from TRBV9 and TRBJ2-2, with 10 bases lining up with TRBD2. CDR3 length equals 18 residues. V gave up 2 bases and J gave up 4 bases; unmatched junction bases: 11. Germline-derived CDR1 and CDR2 are SGDLS and YYNGEE. The CDR3 loop reads CASSVQTSGWGGTGELFF. The CDR3 DNA is TGTGCCAGCAGCGTTCAGACTAGCGGGTGGGGCGGCACCGGGGAGCTGTTTTTT.

J is TRBJ2-7 and V is TRBV10-3, with TRBD2 identical over 7 bases. From germline, CDR1 is ENHRY and CDR2 SYGVKD. This CDR3 comprises 17 residues. The trim removed 4 bases at V and 3 bases at J, leaving 15 bases unmatched. The CDR3: CAISGGSLAANYYEQYF. The CDR3 DNA is TGTGCCATCAGTGGGGGGTCTCTAGCGGCTAATTACTACGAGCAGTACTTC.

There are a few counts of this clonotype. V is TRBV7-9 and J is TRBJ2-3; a possible D gene is TRBD1 (5 bases). CDR1 and CDR2 (germline): SEHNR, FQNEAQ (reference sequence). The CDR3 extends over 14 amino acids. Trimming took 3 bases from V and 4 from J, leaving 11 bases between them. The CDR3 nucleotides read TGTGCCAGCAGCTTGGGGCAGAAAGCAGATACGCAGTATTTT. Its protein is CASSLGQKADTQYF. Variable domain in full (rest from reference TRBV7-9 and TRBJ2-3): DTGVSQNPRHKITKRGQNVTFRCDPISEHNRLYWYRQTLGQGPEFLTYFQNEAQLEKSRLLSDRFSAERPKGSFSTLEIQRTEQGDSAMYLCASSLGQKADTQYFGPGTRLTVL.

The chain combines TRBV7-2 with TRBJ1-6; D uncertain. Germline V CDR1 and CDR2: SGHTA, FQGNSA. This CDR3 has 14 amino acids. Trimming left V 0 bases short and J 8 bases short, with 8 bases between. CDR3 sequence (DNA): TGTGCCAGCAGCTTAGCCGGAATGTATTCACCCCTCCACTTT. Its protein product is CASSLAGMYSPLHF.

The chain employs TRBV20-1 and TRBJ1-1; D is possibly TRBD1 (6 bases). Trimming took 0 bases from V and 4 from J, leaving 9 bases between them. The CDR3 is 13 residues long. CDR1 and CDR2 from the germline V gene are DFQATT and SNEGSKA (reference sequence). The CDR3 sequence: CSARDLGATEAFF. The CDR3 region has the DNA TGCAGTGCTAGAGATTTGGGGGCCACTGAAGCTTTCTTT.

This clonotype was recorded many times. The rearrangement joins TRBV11-2 to TRBJ2-4, with 7 bases matching TRBD1. Germline-derived CDR1 and CDR2 are SGHAT and FQNNGV. The CDR3 contains 17 residues. The J segment lost 0 bases and the V segment lost 5 bases, leaving 10 bases of the junction unmatched. The CDR3 is CASSPAGTALAKNIQYF. The DNA of the CDR3 is TGTGCCAGCAGCCCGGCCGGGACAGCGTTAGCCAAAAACATTCAGTACTTC.

The chain joins TRBV7-2 to TRBJ2-1; possibly TRBD1 for D (5 bases). V dropped 1 base and J dropped 8 bases, with 9 bases sitting between them. Per the germline V gene, CDR1 is SGHTA and CDR2 is FQGNSA. The CDR3 extends over 13 amino acids. This CDR3 reads CASSLGRVYEQFF. For the CDR3, the DNA is TGTGCCAGCAGCTTAGGCAGGGTGTATGAGCAGTTCTTC.

This clonotype was seen a single time. This chain links TRBV24-1 with TRBJ1-5; D is unresolved. The germline V gene has CDR1 KGHDR and CDR2 SFDVKD. Trimming took 0 bases from V and 10 from J, leaving 18 bases between them. This CDR3 contains 16 residues. In nucleotides, the CDR3 is TGTGCCACCAGTGATTTGGAAGCTACCTCACCGTACCCCCAGCATTTT. Translation gives CATSDLEATSPYPQHF.

The chain has TRBV28 and TRBJ2-4; maybe TRBD2 (6 bases). The J call may be wrong; the DNA end is better matched by TRBJ2-7. This CDR3 is built from 14 residues. Germline V lookup: CDR1 MDHEN, CDR2 SYDVKM. DNA for the CDR3: TGTGCCAGCAGTATAAGACTAGATCCTGCCGAGCAGTACTTC. It is translated as CASSIRLDPAEQYF.

This clonotype was observed a handful of times. The chain carries TRBV5-1 and TRBJ2-3; 9 bases map to TRBD2. CDR3 size: 16 residues. V was pared by 3 bases and J by 5 bases, with 10 bases of the junction left unmatched. Germline V gives CDR1 SGHRS, CDR2 YFSETQ. The CDR3 reads CASSSGTSTLGDTQYF. The CDR3 nucleotides are TGCGCCAGCAGCTCCGGGACTAGCACCTTAGGAGATACGCAGTATTTT. The full variable domain, completed using reference TRBV5-1 and TRBJ2-3, is KAGVTQTPRYLIKTRGQQVTLSCSPISGHRSVSWYQQTPGQGLQFLFEYFSETQRNKGNFPGRFSGRQFSNSRSEMNVSTLELGDSALYLCASSSGTSTLGDTQYFGPGTRLTVL.

The sample holds many counts of this clonotype. This chain links TRBV29-1 with TRBJ2-5, with a possible D match to TRBD2 (6 bases). Germline lookup yields CDR1 SQVTM and CDR2 ANQGSEA. The CDR3 length is 12 residues. V gave up 3 bases and J gave up 5 bases, with 10 bases separating them. CDR3: CSVEPAGETQYF. CDR3 DNA: TGCAGCGTTGAGCCGGCGGGGGAGACCCAGTACTTC.

This chain joins TRBV7-9 and TRBJ1-2, with no clear D. Trimming removed 4 bases from V and 3 bases from J, with 12 bases in between. Germline V gives CDR1 SEHNR, CDR2 FQNEAQ (reference sequence). The CDR3 runs to 14 residues. CDR3 sequence: CASSSRTRDYGYTF. The CDR3 coding sequence is TGTGCCAGCAGCTCAAGAACGAGGGACTATGGCTACACCTTC.

The chain has TRBV12-3 or TRBV12-4 and TRBJ2-5; 10 nucleotides line up with TRBD2. V lost 3 bases and J lost 5; bases outside the gene matches: 15. The CDR3 has 18 residues. CDR3 sequence reads: CASSFSGSASGSRETQYF. The CDR3, as DNA: TGTGCCAGCAGTTTTTCCGGGTCGGCTAGCGGGAGCCGGGAGACCCAGTACTTC.

This clonotype was seen once. This chain joins TRBV5-1 and TRBJ1-1; D gene ambiguous. The V gene's germline CDR1 is SGHRS and CDR2 YFSETQ. V lost 4 bases, J lost 1 base, and 11 bases lay in between. The CDR3 length is 14 residues. The CDR3 sequence is CASSPQWGNTEAFF. In nucleotides, the CDR3 is TGCGCCAGCAGCCCGCAATGGGGGAACACTGAAGCTTTCTTT.

This chain links TRBV3-1 with TRBJ1-2; no firm D call. The CDR3 sequence is 14 residues long. Germline loops: CDR1 LGHDT, CDR2 YNNKEL (reference sequence). V was trimmed by 0 bases and J by 12 bases, leaving 17 bases between them. The CDR3 sequence: CASSQDLAARGDTF. CDR3 coding DNA: TGTGCCAGCAGCCAAGATCTTGCGGCTCGCGGGGACACCTTC.

The genes are TRBV20-1 and TRBJ1-6; D may be TRBD1 (5 bases). The CDR3 extends over 16 amino acids. The germline V gene encodes CDR1 DFQATT and CDR2 SNEGSKA (reference sequence). Trimming cost V 7 bases and J 7 bases, with 23 bases left between them. CDR3 in amino acids: CSERRGWELGNSPLHF. The CDR3 nucleotides are TGCAGTGAGCGGAGGGGTTGGGAATTGGGGAATTCACCCCTCCACTTT.

This clonotype was seen more than once but under ten times. The CDR3 protein is CASSSDRGEDTQYF. As DNA, the CDR3 is TGCGCCAGCAGCAGCGACAGGGGTGAAGATACGCAGTATTTT. The chain carries TRBV5-1 and TRBJ2-3; 8 bases are a match to TRBD1. Germline lookup yields CDR1 SGHRS and CDR2 YFSETQ. The trim removed 4 bases at V and 5 bases at J, leaving 6 bases unmatched. CDR3 size: 14 residues.

The chain combines TRBV7-2 with TRBJ2-2; D is perhaps TRBD2 (5 bases). CDR3 length: 18 amino acids. Germline lookup yields CDR1 SGHTA and CDR2 FQGNSA. Trimming pared 1 base from V and 6 bases from J, leaving 21 bases between. The CDR3 loop is CASSLVPAGAWRSGELFF. In nucleotides, the CDR3 is TGTGCCAGCAGCTTAGTTCCGGCAGGAGCCTGGAGGTCCGGGGAGCTGTTTTTT.

This chain uses TRBV3-1 with TRBJ2-5; the D gene could be TRBD1 or TRBD2 (5 bases each). The germline gives CDR1 LGHDT, CDR2 YNNKEL (reference sequence). CDR3 size: 13 residues. Deletions cut 4 bases from V and 4 bases from J, with 10 bases between. This CDR3 reads CASSPVGRETQYF. The CDR3 DNA follows: TGTGCCAGCAGCCCCGTGGGACGAGAGACCCAGTACTTC.

The CDR3 spells CASSLAHTYYNEQFF. CDR3 DNA sequence: TGTGCCAGCAGCTTAGCCCATACATACTACAATGAGCAGTTCTTC. The J gene is TRBJ2-1, the V gene TRBV7-2; D uncertain. V dropped 0 bases and J dropped 3 bases, with 9 bases sitting between them. The germline gives CDR1 SGHTA, CDR2 FQGNSA. The CDR3 has 15 residues. The whole variable domain, remainder taken from reference TRBV7-2 and TRBJ2-1, is GAGVSQSPSNKVTEKGKDVELRCDPISGHTALYWYRQSLGQGLEFLIYFQGNSAPDKSGLPSDRFSAERTGGSVSTLTIQRTQQEDSAVYLCASSLAHTYYNEQFFGPGTRLTVL.

V usage is TRBV20-1 and J usage is TRBJ2-1, with 9 positions matching TRBD2. The J call may be mistaken, given a closer DNA end match to TRBJ2-7. The CDR3 runs 15 residues. The germline CDR1 and CDR2 sequences are DFQATT and SNEGSKA (reference sequence). The CDR3 DNA sequence: TGCAGTGCCCCAAGGGTTAGCGGGAGCGTCGACGAGCAGTACTTC. Protein: CSAPRVSGSVDEQYF.

This sequence joins TRBV7-3 and TRBJ2-3, with D tentatively TRBD2 (6 bases). Trimming removed 1 base from V and 2 bases from J, with 13 bases in between. CDR1 and CDR2 (germline): SGHTA, FQGTGA. The CDR3 sequence is 16 residues long. The CDR3 loop is CASSLKDGGNTDTQYF. The CDR3 nucleotides are TGTGCCAGCAGCTTAAAGGATGGCGGGAACACAGATACGCAGTATTTT.

V and J are TRBV28 and TRBJ2-7; 9 bases agree with TRBD1. The CDR3 consists of 13 residues. The V segment lost 3 bases and the J segment 6 bases; nucleotides outside the gene matches: 3. Germline V gene data show CDR1 as MDHEN and CDR2 as SYDVKM. The CDR3 DNA reads as TGTGCCAGCAGTTTCGGGACAGGGCCCGAGCAGTACTTC. Amino acid sequence: CASSFGTGPEQYF.

This clonotype was counted at least ten times. The genes are TRBV20-1 and TRBJ1-2, with D hard to call. V lost 0 bases, J lost 11 bases, and 13 bases lay in between. Germline V lookup: CDR1 DFQATT, CDR2 SNEGSKA (reference sequence). The CDR3 covers 12 residues. Written as DNA, the CDR3 is TGCAGTGCTAGAGATGGGGTGGAGTTGTACACCTTC. Translating it yields CSARDGVELYTF.

The V call is TRBV7-3, the J call TRBJ2-3, with 8 bases fitting TRBD2. Germline lookup yields CDR1 SGHTA and CDR2 FQGTGA. J gave up 4 bases and V 5 bases, and 5 bases lay outside the gene matches. The CDR3 is 14 amino acids. CDR3 sequence reads: CASSPAGESDTQYF. CDR3 coding DNA: TGTGCCAGCAGCCCAGCGGGAGAATCAGATACGCAGTATTTT.

This clonotype was seen at least ten times. The gene calls are TRBV18 and TRBJ1-2, with 7 bases identical to TRBD1. Germline V gene sequence: CDR1 KGHSH, CDR2 LQKENI. This CDR3 region has 14 residues. V gave up 3 bases and J gave up 7 bases; unmatched junction bases: 8. For the CDR3, the DNA is TGTGCCAGCTCACCCGAGACAGGGTTCGGTGGCTACACCTTC. Residues: CASSPETGFGGYTF.

The sample holds a few counts of this clonotype. The rearrangement links TRBV7-2 to TRBJ1-5, with D possibly being TRBD1 (6 bases). The V and J ends lost 4 bases and 8 bases respectively, with 12 bases between them. The germline V gene has CDR1 SGHTA and CDR2 FQGNSA. The CDR3 totals 13 residues. The CDR3 reads CASSWGAGKPQHF. Here the CDR3 DNA reads TGTGCCAGCAGCTGGGGGGCAGGGAAGCCCCAGCATTTT. Drawing the rest from reference TRBV7-2 and TRBJ1-5, the complete variable domain is GAGVSQSPSNKVTEKGKDVELRCDPISGHTALYWYRQSLGQGLEFLIYFQGNSAPDKSGLPSDRFSAERTGGSVSTLTIQRTQQEDSAVYLCASSWGAGKPQHFGDGTRLSIL.